This T cell receptor (beta chain) was identified in a study of shared clonotypes between healthy human individuals (dated by TCRdb to about 2020). Context from the whole study: A few men and a couple of women, aged 18 to 49 years, made up the cohort. Per donor, three plates each were used for CD4 naive and CD4 memory, two for CD8 naive, and one for CD8 memory. To estimate repertoire size and how much clonotypes are shared between individuals, the study performed deep sequencing of blood TCR repertoires from a few healthy adults. To increase sequencing depth and limit assay-specific biases, TCR repertoire library preparation and sequencing were carried out by different laboratories using diverse techniques. Between about 0.8 and 9 billion PBMCs per donor were obtained by leukapheresis.

General findings and caveats noted by the study authors: Across four donors, approximately 4.6% of naive CD4, roughly 3.3% of naive CD8, 2% to 2.5% of memory CD4, and under 0.45% of memory CD8 clonotypes were shared. The small number of donors limited the genetic and exposure-history diversity represented. Larger estimated clonotype richness was generally found for naive subsets than for memory subsets. Incomplete sequencing was indicated by rarefaction of sorted-subset datasets, despite the large sequencing depth. Pairwise subsampling led to the expectation that sequencing depth would affect the degree of clonotype sharing among donors. Sampling was restricted to blood, and TCR repertoires in tissues likely differ from the TCR repertoires found in blood. Compared with non-shared clonotypes, clonotypes shared by all four sorted-subset donors had higher generation probabilities.

Using the deep immunoSEQ assay, multiplex PCR amplified TCR CDR3 regions from genomic DNA. Extracted genomic DNA from each cell subset was spread evenly across all wells of several immunoSEQ 96-well plates, with each plate serving as a replicate. Each replicate PCR for sorted subsets received approximately 200 ng genomic DNA, equal to some 32,000 T cell genomes. Purified libraries were measured with a Qubit 3.0 fluorometer, size-checked on a Bioanalyzer 2100, and measured again with the KAPA Library Quantification kit. Each immunoSEQ 96-well plate was sequenced on its own single-read 150-cycle Illumina NextSeq 550 flow cell. The source study handled its data this way. Because only junctional sequences without quality scores were contained in the immunoSEQ output, filtering matching that applied to full-length reads could not be performed. Sequences were annotated with PyIR, a Python wrapper for IgBLAST v1.9, and V/J genes and CDR3 were assigned using IMGT germline references. Any read was removed if the V/J assignment was weak (E-value above 1e-6), the CDR3 was missing, or the read contained stop codons, out-of-frame junctions, or ambiguous translated residues. A V3J clonotype was defined by an identical inferred V gene, J gene, and CDR3 amino acid sequence. To compute the percentage overlap between repertoires, the number of shared unique clonotypes was divided by the size of the smaller repertoire. RTK rarefaction, the Chao1 estimator, and Recon v2.1 estimates of unobserved clonotypes were used to assess repertoire richness. Generation probabilities for all TCRbeta clonotypes obtained by the gDNA method from several donors were computed using OLGA. Sourced from immuneACCESS, this table was stored by TCRdb with only in-frame sequences that have V and J called. A share of the clones is absent; for the studies checked, an unresolved V gene accounts for under half, and the remainder has no known explanation. From that table come the V and J calls and clone size; the DNA was used to work out D and trimming. This sample comprises 780,000 or so clones, about two thirds of them detected only once. 1.8% of the sample is taken by the ten largest.

Comment on this clone: The antigen it recognizes is unknown. There are no base qualities to consult, and no much larger clone falls within one base.

From a lookup of the germline V gene, CDR1 and CDR2 are ENHRY and SYGVKD. The CDR3 spans 13 residues, from the cysteine through the phenylalanine. Of all the DNA, just the CDR3 is kept, 39 bases in frame from base 1. Clipping removes 5 bases from V and 5 bases from J, with 3 as the unmatched junction base count. Donors were healthy HIV-negative adults with no recently reported acute infections or vaccinations. All donors were Caucasian adults living in Nashville, Tennessee, USA. CD4+ T cells were enriched through magnetic negative selection, after which naive cells were positively selected on CD45RA and the remaining negative fraction served as the memory subset. After blood collection by leukapheresis, PBMCs were isolated using Ficoll-Histopaque density gradient centrifugation and then cryopreserved in the vapor phase of liquid nitrogen. Purity and quantity of every magnetically sorted T cell population were checked by analytical flow cytometry. From each sorted fraction, genomic DNA was isolated and quantified by UV absorbance on a Nanodrop 2000c.

Sequencing was performed on memory CD4+ T cells sorted from blood. The cell subset or site tag for this specimen amounts to: CD45RA-negative fraction. Rearrangement joined TRBV10-3 to TRBJ1-5, with 7 middle bases fitting TRBD1. The sequence was obtained from a woman aged 30 to 39 in good health. The DNA sequence is TGTGCCATCAGTAACACAGGGGATCAGCCCCAGCATTTT. It translates as CAISNTGDQPQHF.